This TCR beta chain was observed in a study of blood T cell repertoires in COVID-19 (dated by TCRdb to about 2020). With respect to the entire study: Collaborator samples came from the United States, Italy and Spain and covered acute and convalescent phases of COVID-19. The sample metadata nearly always contained a de-identified subject ID, COVID-19 status, age in years and sex. Subjects who had been exposed to COVID-19, were actively infected with it, or had recovered from it provided the deeply sampled blood TCRbeta repertoires that made up the dataset. The samples were drawn from two sources: the first 160 participants of the ongoing ImmuneRACE study, and 1,000 to 1,500 subjects contributed by 6 global collaborators. Where available, HLA class I and class II types were taken from metadata supplied by the sample provider and were not determined by assay-based typing. A freely available public database, intended as a resource for researchers studying the immune response to SARS-CoV-2, is where the repertoires were released. The prospective study material was composed of cDNA or gDNA derived from T cells, B-cell-depleted T cells, or PBMCs.

CDR1 and CDR2 (SNHLY, FYNNEI) derive from the germline V gene. Taken from cysteine to phenylalanine, the CDR3 has 13 residues. CDR3 DNA only is kept here, 39 bases in frame from base 1. V and J lose 7 bases and 8 bases, and a span of 17 bases separates them. Collaborating institutions collected whole blood in K2EDTA tubes following their own protocols. For TCRbeta analysis, collaborators shipped samples in one of three forms: frozen whole blood, isolated PBMCs, or DNA extracted from either of those sample types. With regard to this clone: Which antigen it targets is not known. The sample holds no much larger clone one base away, and base qualities are not on file.

The immunoSEQ Assay, a bias-controlled multiplex PCR, was used to amplify TCRbeta CDR3 regions from genomic DNA. The study's own analysis went as follows. Nucleated cell counts per sample were estimated from amplification of reference gene primers within the assay. To quantify the absolute abundance of each unique TCRbeta CDR3 rearrangement, sequence reads were collapsed and filtered. For each sample, productive Simpson clonality was calculated by taking the square root of Simpson's diversity index across productive rearrangements. TCRdb mirrors the immuneACCESS table, restricted to in-frame sequences. Some clones are absent from its copies; in checked studies, under half trace to an unresolved V gene, and the reason for the others is unknown. V and J calls and clone size are copied from that table; D and trimming were computed from the DNA. The sample yields about 200,000 clones; around 90% were counted once. Around 0.63% of the sample belongs to the ten largest clones.

Findings and caveats that apply to the study as a whole: The amount of clinical and demographic metadata varied by source and participant and was provided uncurated.

The sequence was collected from a man between 50 and 59 years old with acute or convalescent COVID-19. Sequenced: peripheral blood. The V and J segments used are TRBV2 and TRBJ1-1; the D gene is perhaps TRBD1, on 5 matching bases. CDR3 loop: CASTMNARTEAFF. In nucleotides, the sequence is TGTGCCAGCACCATGAACGCCCGGACAGAAGCTTTCTTT.